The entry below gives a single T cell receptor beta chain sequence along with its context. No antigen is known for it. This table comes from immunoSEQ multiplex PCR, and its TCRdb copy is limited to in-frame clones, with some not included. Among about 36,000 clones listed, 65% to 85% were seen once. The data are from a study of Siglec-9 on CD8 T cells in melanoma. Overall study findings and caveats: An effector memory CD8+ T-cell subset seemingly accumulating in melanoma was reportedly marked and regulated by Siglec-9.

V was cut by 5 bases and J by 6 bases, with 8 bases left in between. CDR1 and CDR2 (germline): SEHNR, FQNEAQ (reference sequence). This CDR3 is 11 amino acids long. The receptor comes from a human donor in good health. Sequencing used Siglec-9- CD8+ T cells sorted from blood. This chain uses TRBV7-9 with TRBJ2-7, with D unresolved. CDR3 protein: CASSLEFEQYF. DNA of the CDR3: TGTGCCAGCAGCCTAGAGTTCGAGCAGTACTTC.